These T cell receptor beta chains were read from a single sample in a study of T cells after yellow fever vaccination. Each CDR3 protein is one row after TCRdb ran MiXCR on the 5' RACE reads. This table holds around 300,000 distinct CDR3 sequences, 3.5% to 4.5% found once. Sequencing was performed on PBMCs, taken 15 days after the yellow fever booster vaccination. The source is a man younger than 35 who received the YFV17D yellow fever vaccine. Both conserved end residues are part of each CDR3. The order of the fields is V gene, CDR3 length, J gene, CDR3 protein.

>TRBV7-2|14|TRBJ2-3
CASSLEGWADTQYF
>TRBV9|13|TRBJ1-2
CASSVATGGGYTF
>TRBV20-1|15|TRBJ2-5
CSARVQRGAQETQYF
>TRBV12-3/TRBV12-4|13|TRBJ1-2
CASSFGVFDGYTF
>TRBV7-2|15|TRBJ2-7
CASSLGPWSSYEQYF
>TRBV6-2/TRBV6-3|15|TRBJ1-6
CASRPGAQDNSPLHF
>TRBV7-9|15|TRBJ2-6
CASSSHPSGANVLTF
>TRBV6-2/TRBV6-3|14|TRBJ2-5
CASSSVTVGETQYF
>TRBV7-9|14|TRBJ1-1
CASSLNTGETEAFF
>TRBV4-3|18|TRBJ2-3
CASSQDLVRGGLADTQYF
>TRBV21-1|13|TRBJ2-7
CASSRIQGSEQYF
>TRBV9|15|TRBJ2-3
CASSVAGGSTDTQYF
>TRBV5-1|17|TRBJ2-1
CASSLAYLGGGYNEQFF
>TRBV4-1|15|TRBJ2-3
CASSQVGLDIDTQYF
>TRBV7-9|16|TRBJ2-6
CASSSTLGSGANVLTF
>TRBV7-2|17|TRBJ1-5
CASSLGSGTFSNQPQHF
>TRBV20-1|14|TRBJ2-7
CSARGPGTKYEQYF
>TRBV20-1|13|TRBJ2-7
CSASPGDYYEQYF
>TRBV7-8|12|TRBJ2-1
CASSLAGYEQFF
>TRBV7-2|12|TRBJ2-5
CASSSQQETQYF
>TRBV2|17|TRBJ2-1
CASSLGEHPSTHNEQFF
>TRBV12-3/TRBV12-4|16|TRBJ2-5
CASSLGLAGGLGTQYF
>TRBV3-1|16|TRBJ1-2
CASSPEPWDSNYGYTF
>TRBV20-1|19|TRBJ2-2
CSARDTGTSGGVLTGELFF
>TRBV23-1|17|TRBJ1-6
CASSQSISGVHNSPLHF
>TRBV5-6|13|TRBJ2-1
CASSLDSPNEQFF
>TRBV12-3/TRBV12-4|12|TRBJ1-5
CASSSRVQPQHF